The next 30 T cell receptor beta chains were all read from a single sample in a study of blood T cell repertoires in COVID-19. Generated by immunoSEQ multiplex PCR, the TCRdb table keeps only in-frame clones and is missing some. Among more than 130,000 clones listed, about nine tenths were seen once. The sequencing input was peripheral blood. These receptors all stem from a man aged 50 to 59 with active or convalescent COVID-19.

The rearrangement joins TRBV19 to TRBJ1-4; 7 nucleotides line up with TRBD1. V trimming: 4 bases; J trimming: 8 bases; junction bases outside the gene matches: 13. The CDR3 is 16 residues long. In germline, CDR1 is LNHDA, CDR2 SQIVND (reference sequence). CDR3 loop: CASSTAGQPPSEKLFF. For the CDR3, the DNA is TGTGCCAGTAGTACCGCGGGACAGCCGCCTTCGGAAAAACTGTTTTTT.

The chain carries TRBV25-1 and TRBJ2-3; 13 nucleotides line up with TRBD2. Germline CDR1 and CDR2: MGHDK and SYGVNS. V lost 2 bases to trimming and J lost 3 bases; unmatched junction nucleotides: 2. The CDR3 has 16 residues. Written as DNA, the CDR3 is TGTGCCAGCAGTGAAGGACTAGCGGGAGTAACAGATACGCAGTATTTT. It codes for CASSEGLAGVTDTQYF.

The CDR3 here is CASRRGQTFSNYGYTF. DNA of the CDR3: TGTGCCAGTAGACGGGGACAAACTTTCTCTAACTATGGCTACACCTTC. This chain joins TRBV19 and TRBJ1-2, with D possibly TRBD1 on 6 matching bases. Germline CDR1 LNHDA, CDR2 SQIVND (reference sequence). The germline V and J ends were trimmed by 6 bases and 0 bases, with 17 bases remaining between them. CDR3 length: 16 amino acids.

J is TRBJ2-7 and V is TRBV7-2, with 7 bases identical to TRBD2. Germline trimming cut 7 bases from V and 6 bases from J; bases unmatched to any gene: 6. Germline V gene data show CDR1 as SGHTA and CDR2 as FQGNSA. This CDR3 comprises 12 residues. CDR3 coding DNA: TGTGCCAGCAACCCGGGGGGTTTCGAGCAGTACTTC. Encoded protein: CASNPGGFEQYF.

This clone appeared once. V gene TRBV28 combines with J gene TRBJ1-4; TRBD1 matches 9 bases. V lost 5 bases, J lost 10 bases, and 8 bases stayed unmatched. Germline CDR1 is MDHEN and CDR2 is SYDVKM. The CDR3 loop spans 14 amino acids. The CDR3 spells CASSRGTGKGKLFF. The DNA for the CDR3 is TGTGCCAGCAGTCGAGGGACAGGGAAGGGAAAACTGTTTTTT.

V and J are TRBV3-1 (or the pseudogene TRBV3-2) and TRBJ2-7; 13 bases align to TRBD2. V was clipped by 1 base and J by 7 bases; unmatched bases: 4. The CDR3 sequence is 15 residues long. Per germline, CDR1 LGHDT and CDR2 YNNKEL (reference sequence). DNA of the CDR3: TGTGCCAGCAGCCAAGGGACTAGCGGGAGAAGGGAGCAGTACTTC. It translates to CASSQGTSGRREQYF.

This chain links TRBV12-3 or TRBV12-4 with TRBJ1-2; D gene unclear. Trimming took off 6 bases at V and 2 bases at J, with 7 bases between the two ends. The CDR3 length is 12 residues. DNA for the CDR3: TGTGCCAGCAGCCCAACAAACTATGGCTACACCTTC. It encodes CASSPTNYGYTF.

The V and J genes are TRBV15 and TRBJ2-1; no firm D call. Germline V lookup: CDR1 LNHNV, CDR2 YYDKDF (reference sequence). The CDR3 runs 13 residues. The V gene lost 0 bases and the J gene lost 9 bases, with 9 bases spanning the gap. CDR3 loop: CATSRDRHLEQFF. Here the CDR3 DNA reads TGTGCCACCAGCAGAGATCGACATCTTGAGCAGTTCTTC. Full variable domain (remainder filled in from reference TRBV15 and TRBJ2-1): DAMVIQNPRYQVTQFGKPVTLSCSQTLNHNVMYWYQQKSSQAPKLLFHYYDKDFNNEADTPDNFQSRRPNTSFCFLDIRSPGLGDTAMYLCATSRDRHLEQFFGPGTRLTVL.

This CDR3 reads CSVAPSVINYGYTF. The CDR3 nucleotides read TGCAGCGTTGCCCCCTCAGTCATAAACTATGGCTACACCTTC. This chain links TRBV29-1 with TRBJ1-2; D uncertain. The CDR3 is 14 amino acids. Trimming removed 4 bases from V and 2 bases from J, with 14 bases in between. Germline assignment: CDR1 SQVTM and CDR2 ANQGSEA. The full variable domain, with the rest looked up from reference TRBV29-1 and TRBJ1-2, is SAVISQKPSRDICQRGTSLTIQCQVDSQVTMMFWYRQQPGQSLTLIATANQGSEATYESGFVIDKFPISRPNLTFSTLTVSNMSPEDSSIYLCSVAPSVINYGYTFGSGTRLTVV.

This chain uses TRBV11-2 with TRBJ1-6; TRBD1 might be the D (5 bases). Trimming shortened V by 2 bases and J by 7 bases, and 12 bases separated the two germline ends. The CDR3 extends over 15 amino acids. The germline gives CDR1 SGHAT, CDR2 FQNNGV. Here the CDR3 DNA reads TGTGCCAGCAGCTTACGGCAGGGAGGGAATTCACCCCTCCACTTT. Amino acid sequence: CASSLRQGGNSPLHF.

This chain links TRBV2 with TRBJ2-7, with 10 positions matching TRBD2. The length of the CDR3 is 16 residues. V was pared by 2 bases and J by 5 bases, with 9 bases of the junction left unmatched. Germline V gene data show CDR1 as SNHLY and CDR2 as FYNNEI. The CDR3 DNA follows: TGTGCCAGCAGTGAATTGGCTAGCGGGAGTAAGCACGAGCAGTACTTC. Protein: CASSELASGSKHEQYF.

The chain employs TRBV12-3 or TRBV12-4 and TRBJ2-5, with unresolved D. Between the trimmed V and J ends, which lost 5 bases and 2 bases, there was a span of 9 bases. The CDR3 loop spans 13 amino acids. CDR3 bases: TGTGCCAGCAGTCTTAGTAGTCAAGAGACCCAGTACTTC. It is translated as CASSLSSQETQYF.

The V gene is TRBV28, the J gene TRBJ1-5, with TRBD1 identical over 8 bases. V dropped 8 bases and J dropped 2; count of bases not matched to a gene: 11. CDR1 is MDHEN, CDR2 SYDVKM, per germline. This CDR3 is built from 16 residues. The CDR3 spells CASLAGGNHGNQPQHF. In DNA form, the CDR3 reads TGTGCCAGCCTCGCAGGGGGCAATCATGGCAATCAGCCCCAGCATTTT.

The rearrangement uses TRBV29-1 and TRBJ1-5; TRBD1 might be the D (6 bases). This CDR3 is 13 amino acids long. CDR1 SQVTM and CDR2 ANQGSEA come from the germline V gene. V was trimmed by 6 bases and J by 6 bases, leaving 15 bases between them. The CDR3 bases are TGCAGCGTCTGGCTGGGGGCGGGTCAGCCCCAGCATTTT. This codes for CSVWLGAGQPQHF.

This chain joins TRBV7-9 and TRBJ2-7; D might be TRBD1 (6 bases). This CDR3 is 14 amino acids long. Per germline, CDR1 SEHNR and CDR2 FQNEAQ (reference sequence). Trimming pared 4 bases from V and 1 base from J, leaving 11 bases between. Here the CDR3 DNA reads TGTGCCAGCAGCTCGGGACACCGATCCTACGAGCAGTACTTC. Its protein product is CASSSGHRSYEQYF.

The rearrangement links TRBV19 to TRBJ2-3; D may be TRBD1 (5 bases). Per germline, CDR1 LNHDA and CDR2 SQIVND (reference sequence). Between the trimmed V and J ends, which lost 6 bases and 6 bases, there was a span of 13 bases. CDR3 size: 13 residues. Here the CDR3 reads CASRVAGPDTQYF. CDR3 nucleotides: TGTGCCAGTAGGGTCGCAGGGCCTGATACGCAGTATTTT.

V gene TRBV28 combines with J gene TRBJ2-6; D perhaps matches TRBD1 (5 bases). The V gene's germline CDR1 is MDHEN and CDR2 SYDVKM. V lost 3 bases and J lost 2, with 14 bases in between. The CDR3 spans 17 residues. CDR3 coding DNA: TGTGCCAGCAGTTTCAGGGTAGGGATTACTGGGGCCAACGTCCTGACTTTC. Translating it yields CASSFRVGITGANVLTF.

The J gene is TRBJ2-7, the V gene TRBV10-3; 7 bases are shared with TRBD1. CDR1 is ENHRY and CDR2 is SYGVKD in the germline V gene. The CDR3 totals 13 residues. J lost 3 bases, V lost 5 bases, and 4 bases had no gene match. The CDR3 nucleotides read TGTGCCATCAGTTATGACAGGGACTACGAGCAGTACTTC. Protein product: CAISYDRDYEQYF.

The table lists this clone with a few counts. This chain connects TRBV28 to TRBJ2-7; TRBD2 matches 9 bases. Germline V CDR1 and CDR2: MDHEN, SYDVKM. With V trimmed by 6 bases and J by 2 bases, 17 bases remained unmatched. CDR3 size: 18 residues. The CDR3 sequence: CASSAGSGSILQAYEQYF. CDR3 coding DNA: TGTGCCAGCAGCGCCGGTAGCGGGAGTATACTTCAAGCCTACGAGCAGTACTTC.

The chain has TRBV2 and TRBJ1-5; the match to TRBD1 covers 7 bases. The germline gives CDR1 SNHLY, CDR2 FYNNEI. Trimming cost V 6 bases and J 1 base; bases outside gene matches: 9. The CDR3 is made up of 16 amino acids. The DNA of the CDR3 is TGTGCCAGCAGGGGGGACAGTAAGGCCAGCAATCAGCCCCAGCATTTT. Amino acid sequence: CASRGDSKASNQPQHF.

This chain uses TRBV28 with TRBJ1-5; 9 bases match TRBD1. Germline lookup yields CDR1 MDHEN and CDR2 SYDVKM. With 7 bases clipped from V and 5 bases from J, the junction kept 9 bases outside the gene matches. The CDR3 length is 15 residues. The CDR3: CASKRTGESHQPQHF. DNA of the CDR3: TGTGCCAGCAAACGGACAGGGGAAAGCCATCAGCCCCAGCATTTT.

This clone was seen only once. The V gene is TRBV4-3, the J gene TRBJ2-1; 8 bases agree with TRBD2. This CDR3 has 16 amino acids. Germline loops: CDR1 LGHNA, CDR2 YSLEER. Trimming at V came to 4 bases and at J to 0 bases, leaving 5 bases not matched to a gene. CDR3 region: CASSLLSGSSYNEQFF. The CDR3 nucleotides are TGCGCCAGCAGCCTCCTCAGCGGGAGCTCCTACAATGAGCAGTTCTTC.

The sample holds one count of this clone. The chain is built from TRBV4-3 and TRBJ1-5; the D is unclear. V was pared by 0 bases and J by 6 bases, with 9 bases between. CDR1 and CDR2 from the germline V gene are LGHNA and YSLEER. The CDR3 contains 14 residues. DNA for the CDR3: TGCGCCAGCAGCCAAGATCCGGTGGTTCAGCCCCAGCATTTT. Protein sequence: CASSQDPVVQPQHF.

The J gene is TRBJ1-5, the V gene TRBV28; 10 bases line up with TRBD1. CDR1 is MDHEN, CDR2 SYDVKM, per germline. J gave up 2 bases and V 6 bases, and 7 bases lay outside the gene matches. The CDR3 has 16 residues. The CDR3 loop reads CASRGGTGVRNQPQHF. CDR3 nucleotide sequence: TGTGCCAGCAGAGGGGGGACAGGGGTCCGCAATCAGCCCCAGCATTTT. Drawing the rest from reference TRBV28 and TRBJ1-5, the complete variable domain is DVKVTQSSRYLVKRTGEKVFLECVQDMDHENMFWYRQDPGLGLRLIYFSYDVKMKEKGDIPEGYSVSREKKERFSLILESASTNQTSMYLCASRGGTGVRNQPQHFGDGTRLSIL.

The rearrangement uses TRBV7-3 and TRBJ1-6; 10 nucleotides align to TRBD1. The V and J ends lost 4 bases and 7 bases, in that order; junction bases with no gene match: 1. Germline values: CDR1 SGHTA, CDR2 FQGTGA. There are 14 residues in the CDR3. The chain's CDR3 is CASSSGQGNSPLHF. The CDR3, as DNA: TGTGCCAGCAGCTCGGGACAGGGGAATTCACCCCTCCACTTT.

This chain joins TRBV5-5 and TRBJ2-1; a weak D match, TRBD1 (5 bases). The germline gives CDR1 SGHKS, CDR2 YYEKEE (reference sequence). The CDR3 covers 16 residues. Trimming shortened V by 0 bases and J by 0 bases, and 10 bases separated the two germline ends. CDR3 sequence: CASSLAVQASYNEQFF. The CDR3 bases are TGTGCCAGCAGCTTGGCGGTACAGGCCTCCTACAATGAGCAGTTCTTC.

V is TRBV6-6 and J is TRBJ2-7; unclear D gene. Germline values: CDR1 MNHNY, CDR2 SVGAGI (reference sequence). The CDR3 spans 13 residues. V dropped 2 bases and J dropped 2 bases, with 7 bases sitting between them. The CDR3 is CASSYTQAYEQYF. The CDR3, as DNA: TGTGCCAGCAGTTACACACAAGCCTACGAGCAGTACTTC.

The V and J genes are TRBV7-2 and TRBJ2-7; D perhaps matches TRBD2 (5 bases). V dropped 1 base and J dropped 0 bases, with 13 bases sitting between them. The germline V gene encodes CDR1 SGHTA and CDR2 FQGNSA. The CDR3 contains 16 residues. The CDR3 DNA reads TGTGCCAGCAGCTTAGGAGGCGGGTACGCCTCCTACGAGCAGTACTTC. It codes for CASSLGGGYASYEQYF.

The chain recombines TRBV28 with TRBJ1-1; TRBD1 might be the D (6 bases). The CDR3 sequence is 15 residues long. From germline, CDR1 is MDHEN and CDR2 SYDVKM. Trimming took 5 bases from V and 1 from J, leaving 14 bases between them. The CDR3 DNA is TGTGCCAGCAGTCGGCCGCAGGGGACGAACACTGAAGCTTTCTTT. Translating it yields CASSRPQGTNTEAFF.

The CDR3 sequence is CASSLRSGRGGDTQYF. In DNA, the CDR3 is TGTGCCAGCAGTTTAAGGAGCGGGAGGGGGGGAGATACGCAGTATTTT. This chain joins TRBV28 and TRBJ2-3; 10 bases align to TRBD2. Germline lookup yields CDR1 MDHEN and CDR2 SYDVKM. The CDR3 is 16 amino acids. With 2 bases clipped from V and 5 bases from J, the junction kept 7 bases outside the gene matches. Drawing the rest from reference TRBV28 and TRBJ2-3, the complete variable domain is DVKVTQSSRYLVKRTGEKVFLECVQDMDHENMFWYRQDPGLGLRLIYFSYDVKMKEKGDIPEGYSVSREKKERFSLILESASTNQTSMYLCASSLRSGRGGDTQYFGPGTRLTVL.